This T cell receptor (beta chain) stems from a study of blood T cell repertoires in COVID-19. Profiled with immunoSEQ multiplex PCR; TCRdb holds only in-frame clones, not every one. The sample includes about 100,000 clones, roughly 76% seen only once; the top ten take under 5%. With V trimmed by 6 bases and J by 8 bases, 14 bases remained unmatched. The CDR3 covers 18 residues. Germline V gives CDR1 ENHRY, CDR2 SYGVKD. The chain combines TRBV10-3 with TRBJ2-2, with TRBD2 matching over 14 bases. This TCR came from an older man with COVID-19, enrolled during active disease. The specimen sequenced was peripheral blood. The CDR3 bases are TGTGCCATCAGCGCCGGGACTAGCGGGGGAGTGGGTATGGGGGAGCTGTTTTTT. This encodes CAISAGTSGGVGMGELFF.